This is a list of T cell receptor beta chains from one sample in a study of OX40 agonist ivuxolimab in advanced cancers. Clones were read by immunoSEQ multiplex PCR, and TCRdb kept only the in-frame ones, dropping some. The sample includes approximately 70,000 clones, 80% to 90% of them seen just once. Sequencing was performed on CD4+ or CD8+ T cells sorted from blood, taken in a trial of the OX40 agonist ivuxolimab. These receptors came from an adult with an advanced solid tumor such as melanoma, head and neck, liver or kidney cancer. The CDR3 runs from the conserved cysteine through the conserved F or W.

V gene: TRBV19
J gene: TRBJ1-4
CDR3 protein: CASRTGTANEKLFF

V gene: TRBV7-9
J gene: TRBJ1-4
CDR3 protein: CASSFQGVYEKLFF

V gene: TRBV5-6
J gene: TRBJ1-1
CDR3 protein: CASRPREGGEAFF

V gene: TRBV7-9
J gene: TRBJ1-4
CDR3 protein: CASSLAGREKLFF

V gene: TRBV2
J gene: TRBJ1-1
CDR3 protein: CASSRVLRTEAFF

V gene: TRBV7-3
J gene: TRBJ2-3
CDR3 protein: CASSWGRLAGDTQYF

V gene: TRBV5-1
J gene: TRBJ2-2
CDR3 protein: CASSLSTGGSTGELFF

V gene: TRBV7-9
J gene: TRBJ1-2
CDR3 protein: CASSRYGTGREGRYGYTF

V gene: TRBV4-3
J gene: TRBJ2-2
CDR3 protein: CASSHEPSGATGELFF

V gene: TRBV21-1
J gene: TRBJ1-5
CDR3 protein: CASSPRTGGQPQHF

V gene: TRBV30
J gene: TRBJ2-1
CDR3 protein: CAWSVQSGGYNEQFF

V gene: TRBV4-2
J gene: TRBJ2-3
CDR3 protein: CASSQELAGGGDTQYF

V gene: TRBV6-1
J gene: TRBJ2-1
CDR3 protein: CASRHSGPQNEQFF

V gene: TRBV2
J gene: TRBJ2-5
CDR3 protein: CASTSQETQYF

V gene: TRBV11-3
J gene: TRBJ2-5
CDR3 protein: CASSGGAGGETQYF

V gene: TRBV6-5
J gene: TRBJ2-7
CDR3 protein: CASSEGLSTYEQYF

V gene: TRBV19
J gene: TRBJ1-1
CDR3 protein: CASRDLRGPTEAFF